A single sample is the source of the 8 T cell receptor beta chains below, sequenced in a study of vaccination and CD4 T cells after COVID-19. Their cognate antigens are unknown. Sequenced with the Oncomine TCR Beta short-read assay was DNA taken from cultured CD4+ T cells. A single record per CDR3 protein comes from TCRdb applying MiXCR to the PCR reads. The repertoire has roughly 18,000 distinct CDR3 sequences, roughly half of them found once; the top ten carry less than 15%. Sample treatment: approximately nine-day PBMC culture with coronavirus spike peptide pools or control peptides (ViraFEST assay). The source material was CD4+ T cells from blood, cultured in vitro. The receptors were sampled from a human donor who had recovered from COVID-19.

The rearrangement joins TRBV11-2 to TRBJ2-7, with 7 bases that match TRBD2. There are 12 residues in the CDR3. The germline CDR1 and CDR2 sequences are SGHAT and FQNNGV. J was trimmed by 5 bases and V by 6 bases; bases with no gene match: 4. CDR3 in DNA: TGTGCCAGCAGTCGACTAGCTCACGAGCAGTACTTC. Encoded protein: CASSRLAHEQYF.

This sequence joins TRBV7-2 and TRBJ2-7; 11 bases fit TRBD2. The CDR3 loop spans 15 amino acids. Germline CDR1 is SGHTA and CDR2 is FQGNSA. After removal of 0 bases from V and 2 bases from J, the junction contained 0 bases not matched to a gene. CDR3 in amino acids: CASSLASGGAYEQYF. CDR3 bases: TGTGCCAGCAGCTTAGCTAGCGGGGGGGCCTACGAGCAGTACTTC.

CDR3 DNA sequence: TGTGCCAGCAGCTTACTAACAATACGACAGCCTATTAGCAATCAGCCCCAGCATTTT. This sequence encodes CASSLLTIRQPISNQPQHF. The genes are TRBV7-8 and TRBJ1-5; D may be TRBD1 (5 bases). Between the trimmed V and J ends, which lost 2 bases and 0 bases, there was a span of 20 bases. CDR1 is SGHVS and CDR2 is FQNEAQ in the germline V gene. This CDR3 comprises 19 residues.

This clonotype occurred a few times. The rearrangement uses TRBV12-3 or TRBV12-4 and TRBJ2-5; a weak D match, TRBD2 (6 bases). Trimming pared 2 bases from V and 4 bases from J, leaving 8 bases between. This CDR3 has 13 amino acids. CDR3 sequence reads: CASSLRGRETQYF. The CDR3 DNA is TGTGCCAGCAGTTTACGGGGGAGAGAGACCCAGTACTTC.

The chain is built from TRBV20-1 and TRBJ2-1, with D possibly TRBD2 on 7 matching bases. The V end was cut by 0 bases, the J end by 5 bases, with 14 bases between. CDR3 length: 15 residues. Germline assignment: CDR1 DFQATT and CDR2 SNEGSKA (reference sequence). In nucleotides, the CDR3 is TGCAGTGCTAGAGATATCCGGGGGGCGGACAATGAGCAGTTCTTC. Its protein is CSARDIRGADNEQFF.

The chain recombines TRBV14 with TRBJ1-1, with a weak D call TRBD1 (6 bases). This CDR3 contains 19 residues. V was clipped by 1 base and J by 2 bases, with 23 bases between them. Germline values: CDR1 SGHDN, CDR2 FVKESK. CDR3 residues: CASSQVPFRQARANTEAFF. In DNA form, the CDR3 reads TGTGCCAGCAGCCAAGTCCCCTTTCGACAGGCAAGGGCAAACACTGAAGCTTTCTTT.

This clonotype was found a few times. J is TRBJ1-2 and V is TRBV6-5; no definite D call. Trimming shortened V by 0 bases and J by 0 bases, and 8 bases separated the two germline ends. CDR3 length: 15 residues. Germline loops: CDR1 MNHEY, CDR2 SVGAGI. Written as DNA, the CDR3 is TGTGCCAGCAGTTACTCGCCCAGCGCTAACTATGGCTACACCTTC. This codes for CASSYSPSANYGYTF.

The sample holds a few counts of this clonotype. J is TRBJ2-2 and V is TRBV6-5; 7 bases fit TRBD2. The CDR3 is 16 amino acids. With 3 bases clipped from V and 4 bases from J, the junction kept 8 bases outside the gene matches. Germline V gives CDR1 MNHEY, CDR2 SVGAGI. The CDR3 loop reads CASSYKLALGTGELFF. The CDR3 DNA reads TGTGCCAGCAGTTATAAACTAGCGTTGGGCACCGGGGAGCTGTTTTTT.